The next 27 T cell receptor beta chains were all read from a single sample in a study of post-analysis software for immune sequencing data. Overall study results and limits: The study found TRBV5-6, TRBV5-1 and TRBV20-1 among five or six TRBV segments more frequent in patients than controls.

cDNA libraries of TCR beta carried unique molecular identifiers. Each CDR3 protein is one row after TCRdb ran MiXCR on the PCR reads. The sample yields hundreds of thousands of distinct CDR3 sequences, around 64% seen once. Their target antigens are unknown. Sequenced sample: blood. The receptor set was obtained from a girl aged 2 to 9 with multiple sclerosis.

This clonotype was seen just once. The rearrangement joins TRBV28 to TRBJ2-3; D is possibly TRBD1 or TRBD2 (7 bases each). The germline V and J ends were trimmed by 10 bases and 3 bases, with 17 bases remaining between them. CDR1 is MDHEN and CDR2 is SYDVKM in the germline V gene. The CDR3 spans 14 residues. The CDR3 spells CATRGGGSTDTQYF. CDR3 nucleotide sequence: TGTGCCACGAGAGGGGGCGGGAGTACAGATACGCAGTATTTT.

The V gene is TRBV25-1, the J gene TRBJ2-6; no clear D. Trimming took off 3 bases at V and 2 bases at J, with 8 bases between the two ends. This CDR3 comprises 15 residues. CDR1 MGHDK and CDR2 SYGVNS come from the germline V gene. The CDR3 DNA sequence: TGTGCCAGCAGTGATCGACTGACTGGGGCCAACGTCCTGACTTTC. This sequence encodes CASSDRLTGANVLTF. Together with reference TRBV25-1 and TRBJ2-6, the CDR3 gives the full variable domain: EADIYQTPRYLVIGTGKKITLECSQTMGHDKMYWYQQDPGMELHLIHYSYGVNSTEKGDLSSESTVSRIRTEHFPLTLESARPSHTSQYLCASSDRLTGANVLTFGAGSRLTVL.

The chain joins TRBV11-3 to TRBJ1-1; D is undetermined. Germline V gene data show CDR1 as SGHNT and CDR2 as YENEEA. The V and J ends lost 3 bases and 0 bases respectively, with 8 bases between them. The CDR3 covers 14 residues. The CDR3 reads CASSLGRMNTEAFF. The CDR3 DNA sequence: TGTGCCAGCAGCTTGGGCAGAATGAACACTGAAGCTTTCTTT.

The V gene is TRBV25-1, the J gene TRBJ2-5; D not resolved. There are 15 residues in the CDR3. The V end lost 4 bases, the J end lost 0 bases, and 12 bases lay between the germline ends. Germline V gene lookup returns CDR1 MGHDK and CDR2 SYGVNS. In DNA form, the CDR3 reads TGTGCCAGCAGTGCGGAATGGCAGCACCAAGAGACCCAGTACTTC. Translating it yields CASSAEWQHQETQYF.

This clonotype has more than one count but fewer than ten. The V call is TRBV18, the J call TRBJ2-5, with 7 nucleotides matching TRBD2. This CDR3 region has 15 residues. V was pared by 6 bases and J by 4 bases, with 11 bases of the junction left unmatched. CDR1 is KGHSH, CDR2 LQKENI, per germline. The chain's CDR3 is CASSLQDGGRETQYF. CDR3 coding DNA: TGTGCCAGCTCCCTTCAGGACGGGGGGAGAGAGACCCAGTACTTC. The complete variable domain, with remaining parts taken from reference TRBV18 and TRBJ2-5, reads NAGVMQNPRHLVRRRGQEARLRCSPMKGHSHVYWYRQLPEEGLKFMVYLQKENIIDESGMPKERFSAEFPKEGPSILRIQQVVRGDSAAYFCASSLQDGGRETQYFGPGTRLLVL.

CDR3 coding DNA: TGTGCCAGCAGTTACGACATCAGCGGCGAGCAGTACTTC. Translation: CASSYDISGEQYF. The gene calls are TRBV6-5 and TRBJ2-7; TRBD2 is a possible D gene (5 bases). The CDR3 totals 13 residues. In germline, CDR1 is MNHEY, CDR2 SVGAGI. Trimming pared 2 bases from V and 6 bases from J, leaving 11 bases between.

This clonotype was seen more than once but under ten times. J is TRBJ2-3 and V is TRBV29-1; maybe TRBD2 (6 bases). Per germline, CDR1 SQVTM and CDR2 ANQGSEA. Trimming cost V 3 bases and J 0 bases, with 13 bases left between them. The CDR3 is 15 amino acids. As DNA, the CDR3 is TGCAGCGTTGATTATACTAGCAGAAGCACAGATACGCAGTATTTT. This translates into CSVDYTSRSTDTQYF.

This clonotype was counted only a few times. V gene TRBV6-6 combines with J gene TRBJ2-1; TRBD2 matches 9 bases. The CDR3 has 16 residues. With 2 bases clipped from V and 8 bases from J, the junction kept 10 bases outside the gene matches. CDR1 is MNHNY, CDR2 SVGAGI, per germline (reference sequence). DNA for the CDR3: TGTGCCAGCAGTTACGAGGGTGGTCTAGCGGGACATGAGCAGTTCTTC. It is translated as CASSYEGGLAGHEQFF.

The rearrangement links TRBV4-1 to TRBJ1-1, with D unclear. Trimming took off 3 bases at V and 1 base at J, with 9 bases between the two ends. Per the germline V gene, CDR1 is MGHRA and CDR2 is YSYEKL. The CDR3 runs 14 residues. CDR3 coding DNA: TGCGCCAGCAGCCAGATGGACGGGAACACTGAAGCTTTCTTT. It encodes CASSQMDGNTEAFF.

V is TRBV7-2 and J is TRBJ2-3, with 8 bases aligning to TRBD1. The CDR3 loop spans 12 amino acids. Germline V CDR1 and CDR2: SGHTA, FQGNSA. V lost 6 bases, J lost 10 bases, and 6 bases stayed unmatched. Here the CDR3 reads CASSSDRAAQYF. As DNA, the CDR3 is TGTGCCAGCAGTTCGGACAGGGCGGCGCAGTATTTT.

This chain uses TRBV7-2 with TRBJ2-7, with TRBD1 matching 8 bases. Per the germline V gene, CDR1 is SGHTA and CDR2 is FQGNSA. V lost 3 bases, J lost 4 bases, and 8 bases stayed unmatched. The length of the CDR3 is 15 residues. In DNA, the CDR3 is TGTGCCAGCAGCTTCCCAGGGGGCCGCGGATACGAGCAGTACTTC. Its translation: CASSFPGGRGYEQYF.

The rearrangement links TRBV9 to TRBJ2-4, with a possible D match to TRBD1 (6 bases). CDR1 and CDR2 (germline): SGDLS, YYNGEE. The CDR3 spans 13 residues. Trimming took 4 bases from V and 6 from J, leaving 11 bases between them. CDR3 residues: CASSSTGRNIQYF. CDR3 in DNA: TGTGCCAGCAGCTCAACAGGGAGAAACATTCAGTACTTC.

V is TRBV10-3 and J is TRBJ2-7; D is uncertain. The CDR3 contains 13 residues. Between the trimmed V and J ends, which lost 6 bases and 3 bases, there was a span of 12 bases. The germline gives CDR1 ENHRY, CDR2 SYGVKD. The CDR3 region is CAIRSDPSYEQYF. The CDR3, as DNA: TGTGCCATCAGGTCCGACCCTAGCTACGAGCAGTACTTC.

V is TRBV20-1 and J is TRBJ2-1, with TRBD2 matching over 9 bases. Germline values: CDR1 DFQATT, CDR2 SNEGSKA (reference sequence). The CDR3 has 13 amino acids. With V trimmed by 8 bases and J by 9 bases, 11 bases remained unmatched. The CDR3 bases are TGCAGTCCAGCGGGAGGCCCATCAATTGAGCAGTTCTTC. The encoded protein is CSPAGGPSIEQFF.

The rearrangement joins TRBV7-8 to TRBJ2-3; D may be TRBD2 (5 bases). Per germline, CDR1 SGHVS and CDR2 FQNEAQ. CDR3 length equals 13 residues. Trimming took 7 bases from V and 2 from J, leaving 10 bases between them. CDR3 nucleotide sequence: TGTGCCAGCACCCGAGGGCCCACAGATACGCAGTATTTT. As protein: CASTRGPTDTQYF.

The chain is built from TRBV29-1 and TRBJ2-1; D call uncertain. In germline, CDR1 is SQVTM, CDR2 ANQGSEA. V was shortened by 4 bases and J by 3 bases, with 19 bases between the two germline ends. There are 16 residues in the CDR3. CDR3 DNA: TGCAGCGTTGGAGATGCGAGAGACCATCTCTACAATGAGCAGTTCTTC. The encoded protein is CSVGDARDHLYNEQFF.

The V gene is TRBV7-6, the J gene TRBJ2-1, with 9 bases identical to TRBD2. Per the germline V gene, CDR1 is SGHVS and CDR2 is FNYEAQ. The CDR3 sequence is 14 residues long. The V gene end was trimmed by 5 bases and the J gene end by 6 bases; junction bases not matched to a gene: 5. CDR3 coding DNA: TGTGCCAGCAGCCGAGGACTAGCGAGCAATGAGCAGTTCTTC. This codes for CASSRGLASNEQFF. The full variable domain, its missing parts supplied by reference TRBV7-6 and TRBJ2-1, is GAGVSQSPRYKVTKRGQDVALRCDPISGHVSLYWYRQALGQGPEFLTYFNYEAQQDKSGLPNDRFSAERPEGSISTLTIQRTEQRDSAMYRCASSRGLASNEQFFGPGTRLTVL.

Points on this clonotype: Germline and junction disagree at one end, which may indicate a read error. The rearrangement joins TRBV24-1 to TRBJ2-7; 7 bases align to TRBD2. Germline CDR1 is KGHDR and CDR2 is SFDVKD. The CDR3 contains 15 residues. DNA of the CDR3: TGTGCCGCCAGTGATTCCCCGGGAGGATCTACCGAGCAGTACTTC. Translated: CAASDSPGGSTEQYF.

The chain links TRBV12-3 or TRBV12-4 to TRBJ2-5, with D possibly matching TRBD2 (6 bases). V was trimmed by 3 bases and J by 2 bases, leaving 13 bases between them. This CDR3 contains 15 residues. The CDR3 region is CASSFYGGEQETQYF. The CDR3 DNA follows: TGTGCCAGCAGTTTTTACGGGGGAGAGCAAGAGACCCAGTACTTC.

A few counts support this clonotype. The CDR3 protein is CACKVPNEKLFF. CDR3 bases: TGTGCCTGCAAAGTTCCTAATGAAAAACTGTTTTTT. The chain links TRBV30 to TRBJ1-4, with D hard to call. V gave up 6 bases and J gave up 3 bases, with 8 bases separating them. Germline V gives CDR1 GTSNPN, CDR2 SVGIG (reference sequence). The CDR3 has 12 amino acids.

The V call is TRBV5-5, the J call TRBJ2-7, with 7 bases lining up with TRBD1. CDR1 is SGHKS, CDR2 YYEKEE, per germline (reference sequence). Losses at the gene ends were 4 bases for V and 0 bases for J; bases not matched to a gene: 7. The CDR3 is 15 amino acids. CDR3 DNA: TGTGCCAGCAGCCGAGGGGGCTTCAGCTCCTACGAGCAGTACTTC. Amino acids: CASSRGGFSSYEQYF. Supplemented by reference TRBV5-5 and TRBJ2-7, the full variable domain reads DAGVTQSPTHLIKTRGQQVTLRCSPISGHKSVSWYQQVLGQGPQFIFQYYEKEERGRGNFPDRFSARQFPNYSSELNVNALLLGDSALYLCASSRGGFSSYEQYFGPGTRLTVT.

The gene calls are TRBV25-1 and TRBJ1-4; D is unresolved. There are 12 residues in the CDR3. CDR1 MGHDK and CDR2 SYGVNS come from the germline V gene. V was cut by 6 bases and J by 2 bases, with 4 bases left in between. Here the CDR3 reads CASRQTNEKLFF. CDR3 nucleotide sequence: TGTGCCAGCAGACAGACTAATGAAAAACTGTTTTTT.

This clonotype has a handful of counts. V and J are TRBV11-2 and TRBJ2-3, with 9 positions matching TRBD2. The CDR3 runs to 17 residues. V dropped 1 base and J dropped 5; count of bases not matched to a gene: 10. CDR1 and CDR2 from the germline V gene are SGHAT and FQNNGV. The DNA for the CDR3 is TGTGCCAGCAGCTTAGGGGCCTTAGCGGGAGTCGGAGATACGCAGTATTTT. It yields the protein CASSLGALAGVGDTQYF.

The table lists this clonotype with a few counts. The DNA of the CDR3 is TGCGCCAGCAGTGACCCGGGACACCCCCAAGAGACCCAGTACTTC. Its translation is CASSDPGHPQETQYF. The chain links TRBV10-1 to TRBJ2-5, with a tentative D call TRBD1 (6 bases). The V and J ends lost 3 bases and 1 base respectively, with 12 bases between them. Germline CDR1 WNHNN, CDR2 SYGVQD (reference sequence). CDR3 length: 15 amino acids.

Regarding this clonotype: At one end, the junction sequence differs from germline, possibly due to a read error. V gene TRBV6-5 combines with J gene TRBJ2-3, with 7 bases fitting TRBD1. The CDR3 has 18 amino acids. CDR1 MNHEY and CDR2 SVGAGI come from the germline V gene. The CDR3 loop reads CASSYSSNPQGITDSQYF. DNA for the CDR3: TGTGCCAGCAGTTACTCCTCCAATCCACAGGGGATCACAGATTCGCAGTATTTT.

A note on this clonotype: The junction differs from germline at one of its ends, possibly a read error. The chain couples TRBV12-3 or TRBV12-4 to TRBJ2-7, with TRBD2 matching over 7 bases. This CDR3 has 14 amino acids. CDR3 loop: CASSFGEGGYERYF. The DNA of the CDR3 is TGTGCCAGCAGTTTTGGGGAGGGTGGATACGAGCGGTACTTC.

Here the CDR3 DNA reads TGCAGTGCCACGTCGGGACTAACCGAGCAGTTCTTC. Protein sequence: CSATSGLTEQFF. The V and J genes are TRBV20-1 and TRBJ2-1; 7 bases map to TRBD2. The V gene end was trimmed by 6 bases and the J gene end by 10 bases; junction bases not matched to a gene: 9. The CDR3 has 12 amino acids. From germline, CDR1 is DFQATT and CDR2 SNEGSKA (reference sequence).